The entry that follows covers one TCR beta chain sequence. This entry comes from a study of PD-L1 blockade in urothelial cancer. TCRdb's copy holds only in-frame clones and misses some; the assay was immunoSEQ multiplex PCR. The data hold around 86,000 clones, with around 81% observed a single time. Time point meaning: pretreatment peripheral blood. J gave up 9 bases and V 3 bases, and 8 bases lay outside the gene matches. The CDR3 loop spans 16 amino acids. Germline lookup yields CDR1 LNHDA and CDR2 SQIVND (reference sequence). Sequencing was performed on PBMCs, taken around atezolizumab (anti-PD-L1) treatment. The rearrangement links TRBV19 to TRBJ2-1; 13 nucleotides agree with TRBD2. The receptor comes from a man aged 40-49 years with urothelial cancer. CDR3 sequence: CASSIRTSGRLGEQFF. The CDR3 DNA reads TGTGCCAGTAGTATTCGGACTAGCGGGAGACTAGGTGAGCAGTTCTTC.